This is a list of T cell receptor beta chains from one sample in a study of T cells after yellow fever vaccination. One entry per CDR3 protein, called by TCRdb with MiXCR from the 5' RACE reads. The sample holds about 69,000 distinct CDR3 sequences, around 6.2% seen once. The sample was CD4+ T cells sorted from PBMCs, taken about 2 weeks after the first yellow fever vaccination. These receptors were taken from a man younger than 30 who received the YFV17D yellow fever vaccine. CDR3s leave out the opening cysteine and the closing phenylalanine or tryptophan. The D gene is left open where the match is weak. Expanded clones are given a class, and other clones once, few, many or no size at all.

clone_size: many
j_call: TRBJ1-4
d_call: NA
v_call: TRBV12-3/TRBV12-4
cdr3_aa: ASSYDEKLF

clone_size: many
j_call: TRBJ2-7
d_call: TRBD2
v_call: TRBV20-1
cdr3_aa: SAGRVGYEQY

clone_size: few
j_call: TRBJ1-5
d_call: NA
v_call: TRBV5-6
cdr3_aa: ASSLTGGKPQH

clone_size: many
j_call: TRBJ2-1
d_call: TRBD2
v_call: TRBV4-2
cdr3_aa: ASSVAGAQYNEQF

clone_size: many
j_call: TRBJ1-6
d_call: TRBD1
v_call: TRBV10-3
cdr3_aa: AISERGQSSPLH

clone_size: NA
j_call: TRBJ1-2
d_call: NA
v_call: TRBV6-6
cdr3_aa: ASSYPDYGYT

clone_size: many
j_call: TRBJ2-2
d_call: NA
v_call: TRBV18
cdr3_aa: ASSPRVNTGELF

clone_size: many
j_call: TRBJ1-2
d_call: NA
v_call: TRBV4-1
cdr3_aa: ASTPGRGGGYT

clone_size: many
j_call: TRBJ2-3
d_call: TRBD2
v_call: TRBV5-1
cdr3_aa: ASRSVVPQGGTTDTQY

clone_size: many
j_call: TRBJ2-1
d_call: TRBD2
v_call: TRBV5-5
cdr3_aa: ASSRGLAGYNEQF

clone_size: many
j_call: TRBJ2-1
d_call: TRBD1
v_call: TRBV20-1
cdr3_aa: SASTPGTGSHHEQF

clone_size: many
j_call: TRBJ2-3
d_call: NA
v_call: TRBV20-1
cdr3_aa: SARLPGTDTQY

clone_size: many
j_call: TRBJ2-1
d_call: NA
v_call: TRBV5-4
cdr3_aa: ASRLRVDNEQF

clone_size: many
j_call: TRBJ1-1
d_call: NA
v_call: TRBV6-5
cdr3_aa: ASRSPWMGTEAF

clone_size: many
j_call: TRBJ1-5
d_call: NA
v_call: TRBV11-2
cdr3_aa: ASSLFTGSQPQH

clone_size: many
j_call: TRBJ2-5
d_call: NA
v_call: TRBV4-2
cdr3_aa: ASSQDSGSYPLY

clone_size: many
j_call: TRBJ2-5
d_call: NA
v_call: TRBV5-5
cdr3_aa: ASSPRTWGKTQY

clone_size: many
j_call: TRBJ2-5
d_call: TRBD2
v_call: TRBV7-9
cdr3_aa: ASNPSGGQETQY

clone_size: many
j_call: TRBJ2-5
d_call: NA
v_call: TRBV20-1
cdr3_aa: SARDSNKETQY

clone_size: many
j_call: TRBJ2-2
d_call: NA
v_call: TRBV7-9
cdr3_aa: ASSLGLNTGELF

clone_size: many
j_call: TRBJ2-6
d_call: NA
v_call: TRBV5-1
cdr3_aa: ASSFKGSGANVLT

clone_size: many
j_call: TRBJ1-1
d_call: NA
v_call: TRBV12-3/TRBV12-4
cdr3_aa: ASSLQGWGTEAF

clone_size: many
j_call: TRBJ2-1
d_call: TRBD1
v_call: TRBV2
cdr3_aa: ASSLGQPSYNEQF

clone_size: many
j_call: TRBJ1-5
d_call: NA
v_call: TRBV6-6
cdr3_aa: ASMSGRQPQH

clone_size: many
j_call: TRBJ2-5
d_call: TRBD1
v_call: TRBV5-1
cdr3_aa: ASRNAGTEGETQY

clone_size: many
j_call: TRBJ1-2
d_call: NA
v_call: TRBV5-6
cdr3_aa: ASSLADNYGYT

clone_size: many
j_call: TRBJ2-7
d_call: TRBD2
v_call: TRBV15
cdr3_aa: ATSRAGGATAYEQY

clone_size: many
j_call: TRBJ2-7
d_call: NA
v_call: TRBV6-2/TRBV6-3
cdr3_aa: ASSYRGNNYEQY

clone_size: many
j_call: TRBJ2-5
d_call: TRBD1
v_call: TRBV19
cdr3_aa: ASSPGTGTQETQY